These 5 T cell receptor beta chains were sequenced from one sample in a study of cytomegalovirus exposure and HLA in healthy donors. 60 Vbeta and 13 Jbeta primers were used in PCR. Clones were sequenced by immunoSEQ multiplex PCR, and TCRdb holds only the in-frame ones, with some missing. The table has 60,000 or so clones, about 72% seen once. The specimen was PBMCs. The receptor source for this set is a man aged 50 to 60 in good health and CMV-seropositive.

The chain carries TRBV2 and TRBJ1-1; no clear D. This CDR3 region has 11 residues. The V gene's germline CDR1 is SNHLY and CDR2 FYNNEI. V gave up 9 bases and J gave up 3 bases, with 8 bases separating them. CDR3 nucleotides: TGTGCCAGGCGACGGGACACTGAAGCTTTCTTT. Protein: CARRRDTEAFF.

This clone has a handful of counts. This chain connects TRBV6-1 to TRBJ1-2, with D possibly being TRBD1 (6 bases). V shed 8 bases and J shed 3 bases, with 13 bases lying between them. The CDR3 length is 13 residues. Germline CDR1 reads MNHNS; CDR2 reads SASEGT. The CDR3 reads CASGQGRDYGYTF. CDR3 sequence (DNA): TGTGCCAGCGGCCAGGGGCGAGACTATGGCTACACCTTC.

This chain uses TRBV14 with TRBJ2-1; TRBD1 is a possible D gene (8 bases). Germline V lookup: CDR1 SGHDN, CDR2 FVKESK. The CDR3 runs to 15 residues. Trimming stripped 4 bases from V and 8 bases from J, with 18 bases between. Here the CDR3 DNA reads TGTGCCAGCAGCCCCTGGCAGGGGGCGGGGGATGAGCAGTTCTTC. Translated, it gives CASSPWQGAGDEQFF.

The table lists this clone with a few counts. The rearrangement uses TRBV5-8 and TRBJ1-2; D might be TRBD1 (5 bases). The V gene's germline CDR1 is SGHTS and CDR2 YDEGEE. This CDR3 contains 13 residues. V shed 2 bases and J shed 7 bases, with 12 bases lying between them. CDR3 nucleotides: TGTGCCAGCAGCTTTGTAGGGGCGAGTGGCTACACCTTC. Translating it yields CASSFVGASGYTF.

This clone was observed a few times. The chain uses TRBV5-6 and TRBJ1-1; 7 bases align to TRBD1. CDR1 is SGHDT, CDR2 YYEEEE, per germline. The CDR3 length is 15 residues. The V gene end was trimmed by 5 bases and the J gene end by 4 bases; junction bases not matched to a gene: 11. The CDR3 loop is CASRLHRGRATEAFF. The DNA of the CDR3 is TGTGCCAGCAGACTCCACAGGGGTAGGGCCACTGAAGCTTTCTTT.